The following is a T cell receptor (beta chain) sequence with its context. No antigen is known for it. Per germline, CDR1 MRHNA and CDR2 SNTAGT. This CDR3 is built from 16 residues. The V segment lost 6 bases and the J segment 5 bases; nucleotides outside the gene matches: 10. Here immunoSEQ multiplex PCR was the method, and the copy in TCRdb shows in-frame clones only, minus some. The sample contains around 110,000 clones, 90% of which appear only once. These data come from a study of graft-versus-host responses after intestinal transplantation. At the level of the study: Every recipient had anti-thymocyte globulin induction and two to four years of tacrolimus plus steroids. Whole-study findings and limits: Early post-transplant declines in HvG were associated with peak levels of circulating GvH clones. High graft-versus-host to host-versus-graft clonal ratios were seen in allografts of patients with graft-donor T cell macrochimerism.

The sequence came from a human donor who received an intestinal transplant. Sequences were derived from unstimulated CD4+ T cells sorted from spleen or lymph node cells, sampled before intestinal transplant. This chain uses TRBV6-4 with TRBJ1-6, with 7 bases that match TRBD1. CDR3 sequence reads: CASRPINRGHNSPLHF. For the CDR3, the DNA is TGTGCCAGCAGGCCTATAAACAGGGGCCATAATTCACCCCTCCACTTT.